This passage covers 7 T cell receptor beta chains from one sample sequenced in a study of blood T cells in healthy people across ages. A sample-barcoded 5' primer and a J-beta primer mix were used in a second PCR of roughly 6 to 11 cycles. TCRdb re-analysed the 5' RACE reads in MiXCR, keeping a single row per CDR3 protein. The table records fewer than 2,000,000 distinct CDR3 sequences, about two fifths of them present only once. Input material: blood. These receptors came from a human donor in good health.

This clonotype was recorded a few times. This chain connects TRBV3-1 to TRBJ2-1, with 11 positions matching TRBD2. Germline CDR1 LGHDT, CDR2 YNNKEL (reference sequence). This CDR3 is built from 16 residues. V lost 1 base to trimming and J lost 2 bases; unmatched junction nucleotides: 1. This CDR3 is CASSQGLAGPYNEQFF. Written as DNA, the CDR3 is TGTGCCAGCAGCCAAGGACTAGCGGGGCCCTACAATGAGCAGTTCTTC.

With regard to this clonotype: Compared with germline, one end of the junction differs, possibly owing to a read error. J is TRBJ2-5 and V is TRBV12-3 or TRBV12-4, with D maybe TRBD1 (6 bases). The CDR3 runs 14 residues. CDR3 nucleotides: TGTACCAGCAGCTCCTGGACAGCCCAAGAGACCCAGTACTTC. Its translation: CTSSSWTAQETQYF.

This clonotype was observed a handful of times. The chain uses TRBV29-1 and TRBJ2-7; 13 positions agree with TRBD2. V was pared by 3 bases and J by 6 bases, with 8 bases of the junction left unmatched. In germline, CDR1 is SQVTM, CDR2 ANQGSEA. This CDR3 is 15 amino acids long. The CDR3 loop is CSVESGTSGAGEQYF. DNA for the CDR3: TGCAGCGTTGAGTCGGGGACTAGCGGGGCTGGCGAGCAGTACTTC.

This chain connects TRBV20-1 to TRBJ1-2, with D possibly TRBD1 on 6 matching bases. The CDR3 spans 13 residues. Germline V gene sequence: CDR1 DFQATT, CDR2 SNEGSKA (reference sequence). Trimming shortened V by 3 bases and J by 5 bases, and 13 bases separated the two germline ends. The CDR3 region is CSASRQGPYGYTF. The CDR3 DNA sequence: TGCAGTGCTAGTCGGCAGGGGCCGTATGGCTACACCTTC.

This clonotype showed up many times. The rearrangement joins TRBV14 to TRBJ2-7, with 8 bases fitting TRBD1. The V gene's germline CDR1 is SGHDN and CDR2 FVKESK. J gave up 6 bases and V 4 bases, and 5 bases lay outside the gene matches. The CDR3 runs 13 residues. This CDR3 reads CASSPGQGREQYF. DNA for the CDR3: TGTGCCAGCAGCCCAGGACAGGGCCGCGAGCAGTACTTC.

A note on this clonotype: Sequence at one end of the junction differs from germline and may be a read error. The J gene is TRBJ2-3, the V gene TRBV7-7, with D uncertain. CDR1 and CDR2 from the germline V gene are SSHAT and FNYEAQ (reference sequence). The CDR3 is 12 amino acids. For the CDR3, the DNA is TGTGCTAGCAGCTTAATAAACCATACGCAGTATTTT. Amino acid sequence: CASSLINHTQYF.

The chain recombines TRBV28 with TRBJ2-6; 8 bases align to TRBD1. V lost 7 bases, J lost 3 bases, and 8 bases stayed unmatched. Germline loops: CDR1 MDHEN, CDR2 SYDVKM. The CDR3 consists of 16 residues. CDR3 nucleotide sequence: TGTGCCAGCATCCCCCTCACAGGGGGTGGGGCCAACGTCCTGACTTTC. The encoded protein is CASIPLTGGGANVLTF. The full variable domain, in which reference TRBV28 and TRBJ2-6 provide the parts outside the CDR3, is DVKVTQSSRYLVKRTGEKVFLECVQDMDHENMFWYRQDPGLGLRLIYFSYDVKMKEKGDIPEGYSVSREKKERFSLILESASTNQTSMYLCASIPLTGGGANVLTFGAGSRLTVL.